This T cell receptor beta chain is from a study of cytomegalovirus exposure and HLA in healthy donors. Whole-study context: The study placed 70% to 85% of its roughly 400 genotyped donors in the Caucasian-associated ancestry cluster. Whole-study results and caveats: As immune exposure information, only CMV serostatus was available.

Trimming removed 1 base from V and 1 base from J, with 7 bases in between. Germline CDR1 is SGHVS and CDR2 is FNYEAQ. CDR3 length: 14 amino acids. PCR amplification relied on 60 Vbeta primers (plus 13 Jbeta primers). Data came from immunoSEQ multiplex PCR; TCRdb stores just in-frame clones and leaves some out. The table records around 170,000 clones, roughly 77% of them present only once. Concerning this clone: What it recognizes is unknown.

The specimen was PBMCs. The genes are TRBV7-6 and TRBJ1-1, with D perhaps matching TRBD1 (6 bases). The origin of this receptor is a woman in her forties or fifties in good health and CMV-seropositive. In nucleotides, the CDR3 is TGTGCCAGCAGCTTAGTACAGGGGAACACTGAAGCTTTCTTT. It specifies CASSLVQGNTEAFF.